Described below is a single TCR beta chain sequence and its context. Here immunoSEQ multiplex PCR was the method, and the copy in TCRdb shows in-frame clones only, minus some. Seen here are roughly 20,000 clones, roughly 80% observed once, and the top ten hold roughly a tenth. Trimming removed 0 bases at V and 2 bases at J, with 11 bases between. Germline V gene sequence: CDR1 MDHEN, CDR2 SYDVKM. There are 15 residues in the CDR3. Treatment noted: randomized to nivolumab then ipilimumab (arm A) or the reverse (arm B). Live CD3+CD8+ CD19− CD56− cells were sorted from PBMCs. This sample is part of a study of sequential checkpoint blockade in melanoma. Overall study: Randomization was 1:1 between first-line nivolumab→ipilimumab and ipilimumab→nivolumab.

V usage is TRBV28 and J usage is TRBJ2-7; the D gene is possibly TRBD2 (5 bases). The specimen comprised CD8+ T cells sorted from blood (inferred from file names), sampled from a patient given nivolumab and ipilimumab in sequence. This receptor was identified in a human donor with melanoma. The CDR3 coding sequence is TGTGCCAGCAGTTTATGGGACCCGAGGGCCTACGAGCAGTACTTC. This translates into CASSLWDPRAYEQYF.